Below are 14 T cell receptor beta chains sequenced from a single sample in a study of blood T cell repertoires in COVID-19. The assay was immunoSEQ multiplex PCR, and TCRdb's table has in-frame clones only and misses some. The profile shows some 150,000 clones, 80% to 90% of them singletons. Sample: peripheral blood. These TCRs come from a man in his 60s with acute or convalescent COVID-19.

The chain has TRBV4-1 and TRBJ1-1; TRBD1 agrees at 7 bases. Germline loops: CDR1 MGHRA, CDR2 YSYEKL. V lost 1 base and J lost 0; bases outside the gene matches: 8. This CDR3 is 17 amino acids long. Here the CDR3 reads CASSQAARQGVNTEAFF. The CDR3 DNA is TGCGCCAGCAGCCAAGCCGCTAGACAGGGAGTGAACACTGAAGCTTTCTTT.

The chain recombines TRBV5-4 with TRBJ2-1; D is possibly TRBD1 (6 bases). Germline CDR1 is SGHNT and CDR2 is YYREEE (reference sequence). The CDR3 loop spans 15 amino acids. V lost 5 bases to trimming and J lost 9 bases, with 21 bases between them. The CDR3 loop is CASRRGIGEGGEQFF. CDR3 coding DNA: TGTGCCAGCAGGAGGGGGATAGGGGAAGGAGGTGAGCAGTTCTTC. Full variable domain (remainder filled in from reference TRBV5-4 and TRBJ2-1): ETGVTQSPTHLIKTRGQQVTLRCSSQSGHNTVSWYQQALGQGPQFIFQYYREEENGRGNFPPRFSGLQFPNYSSELNVNALELDDSALYLCASRRGIGEGGEQFFGPGTRLTVL.

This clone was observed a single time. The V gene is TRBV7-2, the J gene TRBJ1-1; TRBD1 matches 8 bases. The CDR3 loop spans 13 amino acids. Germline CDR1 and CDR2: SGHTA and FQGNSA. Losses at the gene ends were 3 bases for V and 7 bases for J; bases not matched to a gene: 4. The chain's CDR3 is CASSFNRGDEAFF. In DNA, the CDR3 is TGTGCCAGCAGCTTCAACAGGGGGGATGAAGCTTTCTTT.

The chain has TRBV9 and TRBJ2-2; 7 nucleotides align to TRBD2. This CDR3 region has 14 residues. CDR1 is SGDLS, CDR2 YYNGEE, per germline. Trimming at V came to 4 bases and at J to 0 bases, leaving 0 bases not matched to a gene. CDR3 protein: CASSLAANTGELFF. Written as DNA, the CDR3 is TGTGCCAGCAGCCTAGCGGCGAACACCGGGGAGCTGTTTTTT. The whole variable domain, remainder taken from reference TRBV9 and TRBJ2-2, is DSGVTQTPKHLITATGQRVTLRCSPRSGDLSVYWYQQSLDQGLQFLIQYYNGEERAKGNILERFSAQQFPDLHSELNLSSLELGDSALYFCASSLAANTGELFFGEGSRLTVL.

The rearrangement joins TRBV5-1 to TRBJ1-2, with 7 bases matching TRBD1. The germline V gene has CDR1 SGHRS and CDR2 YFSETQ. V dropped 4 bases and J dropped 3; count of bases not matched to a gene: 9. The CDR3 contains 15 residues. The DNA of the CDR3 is TGCGCCAGCAGCCGAGGAGGGGGCGCGGACTATGGCTACACCTTC. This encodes CASSRGGGADYGYTF.

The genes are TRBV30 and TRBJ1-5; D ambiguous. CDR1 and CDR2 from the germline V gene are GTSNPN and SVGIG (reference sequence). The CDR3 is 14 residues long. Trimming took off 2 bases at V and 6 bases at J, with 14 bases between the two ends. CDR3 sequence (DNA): TGTGCCTGGAGTCCGCCCTCCGGCGGTCAGCCCCAGCATTTT. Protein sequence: CAWSPPSGGQPQHF.

This CDR3 reads CASSMGGTSNEQFF. The CDR3 bases are TGTGCCAGCTCCATGGGTGGGACTAGCAATGAGCAGTTCTTC. This chain uses TRBV11-2 with TRBJ2-1; the match to TRBD2 covers 8 bases. The germline V gene encodes CDR1 SGHAT and CDR2 FQNNGV. The CDR3 has 14 amino acids. V lost 8 bases, J lost 6 bases, and 9 bases stayed unmatched.

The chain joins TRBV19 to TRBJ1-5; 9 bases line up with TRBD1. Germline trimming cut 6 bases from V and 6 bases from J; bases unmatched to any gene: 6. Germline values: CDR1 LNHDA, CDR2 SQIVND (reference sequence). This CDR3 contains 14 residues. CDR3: CASRLQGASQPQHF. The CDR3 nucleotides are TGTGCCAGTAGATTACAGGGGGCGTCTCAGCCCCAGCATTTT.

The CDR3 sequence: CATSVGTGNTGELFF. Written as DNA, the CDR3 is TGTGCCACCAGTGTAGGGACAGGGAACACCGGGGAGCTGTTTTTT. V usage is TRBV24-1 and J usage is TRBJ2-2; 8 bases are shared with TRBD1. V trimming: 5 bases; J trimming: 1 base; junction bases outside the gene matches: 2. The germline V gene encodes CDR1 KGHDR and CDR2 SFDVKD. CDR3 size: 15 residues.

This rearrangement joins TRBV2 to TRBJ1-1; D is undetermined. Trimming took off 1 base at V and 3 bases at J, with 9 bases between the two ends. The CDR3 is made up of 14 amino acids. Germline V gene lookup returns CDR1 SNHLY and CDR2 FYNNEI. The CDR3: CASSEDAGDTEAFF. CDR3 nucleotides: TGTGCCAGCAGTGAAGACGCCGGAGACACTGAAGCTTTCTTT.

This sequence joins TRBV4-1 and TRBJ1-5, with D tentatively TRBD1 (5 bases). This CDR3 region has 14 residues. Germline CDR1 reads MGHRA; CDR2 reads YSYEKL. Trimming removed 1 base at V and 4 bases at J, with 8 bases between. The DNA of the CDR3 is TGCGCCAGCAGCCAAGTAGGGACTAATCAGCCCCAGCATTTT. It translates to CASSQVGTNQPQHF.

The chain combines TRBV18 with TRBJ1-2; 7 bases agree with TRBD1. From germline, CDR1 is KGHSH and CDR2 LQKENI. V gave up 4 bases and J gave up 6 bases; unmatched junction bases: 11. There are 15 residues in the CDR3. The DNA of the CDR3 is TGTGCCAGCTCACGGGCCGGGACAGAATCACATGGCTACACCTTC. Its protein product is CASSRAGTESHGYTF.

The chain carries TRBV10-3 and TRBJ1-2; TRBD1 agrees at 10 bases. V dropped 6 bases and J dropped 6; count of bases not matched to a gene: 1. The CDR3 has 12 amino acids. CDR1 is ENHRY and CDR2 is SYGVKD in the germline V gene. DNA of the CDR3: TGTGCCATCAGCGGACAGGGGGATGGCTACACCTTC. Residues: CAISGQGDGYTF.

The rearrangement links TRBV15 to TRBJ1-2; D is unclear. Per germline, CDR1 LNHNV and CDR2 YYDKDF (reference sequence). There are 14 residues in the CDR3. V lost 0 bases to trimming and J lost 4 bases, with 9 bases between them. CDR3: CATSRDITAYGYTF. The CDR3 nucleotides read TGTGCCACCAGCAGAGATATCACAGCCTATGGCTACACCTTC.